These 20 T cell receptor beta chains were sequenced from one sample in a study of cytomegalovirus exposure and HLA in healthy donors (dated by TCRdb to 2017 to 2019). The library was made by the immunoSEQ multiplex PCR assay. For the multiplex PCR, a mixture combining 60 forward primers for TCR Vbeta segments and 13 reverse primers for TCR Jbeta segments was used. Drawn from immuneACCESS, this table holds only the in-frame rearrangements with V and J called that TCRdb kept. Clones are partly lost; checked studies trace under half to an unresolved V gene and leave the rest unexplained. In all, the sample holds some 130,000 clones, and around three quarters of those were seen once. Around 6.3% of the sample is held by the ten biggest clonotypes. The sample consisted of PBMCs. These receptors came from a middle-aged man in good health and CMV-seropositive.

This chain links TRBV30 with TRBJ2-1; 9 bases match TRBD2. Germline V lookup: CDR1 GTSNPN, CDR2 SVGIG (reference sequence). Trimming removed 2 bases from V and 6 bases from J; junction bases left unmatched: 5. CDR3 length equals 14 residues. The CDR3 sequence: CAWSWAGGGNEQFF. CDR3 sequence (DNA): TGTGCCTGGAGTTGGGCGGGAGGGGGCAATGAGCAGTTCTTC.

The chain links TRBV10-3 to TRBJ2-2; TRBD2 is a possible D gene (6 bases). This CDR3 region has 15 residues. Trimming left V 0 bases short and J 1 base short, with 6 bases between. Germline CDR1 ENHRY, CDR2 SYGVKD. CDR3 sequence reads: CAISESGLNTGELFF. The CDR3 DNA reads TGTGCCATCAGTGAGTCGGGACTGAACACCGGGGAGCTGTTTTTT.

The chain has TRBV9 and TRBJ1-1; D might be TRBD1 (6 bases). In germline, CDR1 is SGDLS, CDR2 YYNGEE. The V end lost 0 bases, the J end lost 1 base, and 10 bases lay between the germline ends. The CDR3 has 15 residues. The CDR3 region has the DNA TGTGCCAGCAGCGTAGCTTCAGGGGCGAACACTGAAGCTTTCTTT. Protein product: CASSVASGANTEAFF.

Many counts were recorded for this clone. This sequence joins TRBV7-9 and TRBJ1-5, with D uncertain. CDR1 is SEHNR, CDR2 FQNEAQ, per germline (reference sequence). V was trimmed by 5 bases and J by 8 bases, leaving 16 bases between them. This CDR3 comprises 14 residues. The CDR3 protein is CASSPVLEGEPQHF. The CDR3 nucleotides are TGTGCCAGCAGCCCCGTCTTGGAGGGAGAGCCCCAGCATTTT.

The V gene is TRBV5-1, the J gene TRBJ1-1; D is unclear. Trimming removed 4 bases from V and 6 bases from J, with 10 bases in between. The CDR3 length is 12 residues. Germline V CDR1 and CDR2: SGHRS, YFSETQ. The CDR3 DNA reads TGCGCCAGCAGCCCCGTCGGAGCTGAAGCTTTCTTT. Its protein is CASSPVGAEAFF. Based on the CDR3 plus reference TRBV5-1 and TRBJ1-1, the full variable domain is KAGVTQTPRYLIKTRGQQVTLSCSPISGHRSVSWYQQTPGQGLQFLFEYFSETQRNKGNFPGRFSGRQFSNSRSEMNVSTLELGDSALYLCASSPVGAEAFFGQGTRLTVV.

V is TRBV27 and J is TRBJ2-1; 13 nucleotides agree with TRBD2. CDR3 length: 18 residues. The V segment lost 8 bases and the J segment 0 bases; nucleotides outside the gene matches: 10. Germline V gene sequence: CDR1 MNHEY, CDR2 SMNVEV (reference sequence). CDR3 nucleotide sequence: TGTGCCAGCCAACCCCGGACTAGCGGGAGTGTCTCCTACAATGAGCAGTTCTTC. Its protein product is CASQPRTSGSVSYNEQFF.

V gene TRBV5-1 combines with J gene TRBJ2-3, with a weak D call TRBD2 (5 bases). Per the germline V gene, CDR1 is SGHRS and CDR2 is YFSETQ. This CDR3 spans 15 amino acids. V was cut by 6 bases and J by 0 bases, with 14 bases left in between. DNA of the CDR3: TGCGCCAGCAAATTTGGAGGCAGTAGCACAGATACGCAGTATTTT. Translating gives CASKFGGSSTDTQYF.

The chain links TRBV9 to TRBJ2-3, with 10 bases that match TRBD2. CDR1 and CDR2 from the germline V gene are SGDLS and YYNGEE. The V gene end was trimmed by 4 bases and the J gene end by 0 bases; junction bases not matched to a gene: 5. This CDR3 comprises 16 residues. The CDR3 nucleotides read TGTGCCAGCAGCCCAGGGACTAGCGCTAGCACAGATACGCAGTATTTT. It codes for CASSPGTSASTDTQYF.

This clone was counted a single time. The gene calls are TRBV5-1 and TRBJ1-4; 8 bases line up with TRBD1. The CDR3 has 15 residues. Trimming took 1 base from V and 3 from J; bases not matched to a gene: 2. Germline V gene sequence: CDR1 SGHRS, CDR2 YFSETQ. In nucleotides, the CDR3 is TGCGCCAGCAGCTTGAGGACAGGGTCTAATGAAAAACTGTTTTTT. Translating it yields CASSLRTGSNEKLFF. Full variable domain (remainder filled in from reference TRBV5-1 and TRBJ1-4): KAGVTQTPRYLIKTRGQQVTLSCSPISGHRSVSWYQQTPGQGLQFLFEYFSETQRNKGNFPGRFSGRQFSNSRSEMNVSTLELGDSALYLCASSLRTGSNEKLFFGSGTQLSVL.

This clone is a singleton in its sample. J is TRBJ1-3 and V is TRBV5-4; TRBD1 aligns across 9 bases. The CDR3 runs to 16 residues. CDR1 is SGHNT, CDR2 YYREEE, per germline (reference sequence). Trimming removed 4 bases from V and 2 bases from J; junction bases left unmatched: 7. The CDR3 sequence: CASSRRGQGTGNTIYF. The CDR3 nucleotides are TGTGCCAGCAGCCGCCGAGGACAGGGGACTGGAAACACCATATATTTT.

This chain joins TRBV10-3 and TRBJ2-3; TRBD2 might be the D (5 bases). CDR1 and CDR2 from the germline V gene are ENHRY and SYGVKD. The CDR3 is 15 residues long. V lost 3 bases and J lost 0, with 10 bases in between. In DNA, the CDR3 is TGTGCCATCAGTGAACTAGGCGGGAGCACAGATACGCAGTATTTT. It is translated as CAISELGGSTDTQYF.

This chain uses TRBV10-1 with TRBJ1-4; TRBD1 might be the D (5 bases). V lost 3 bases to trimming and J lost 7 bases, with 15 bases between them. The CDR3 length is 15 residues. Germline-derived CDR1 and CDR2 are WNHNN and SYGVQD (reference sequence). CDR3 residues: CASSEAASGGEKLFF. Here the CDR3 DNA reads TGCGCCAGCAGTGAAGCGGCAAGCGGGGGTGAAAAACTGTTTTTT.

The chain is built from TRBV5-1 and TRBJ2-2; D is unresolved. CDR3 size: 14 residues. CDR1 is SGHRS and CDR2 is YFSETQ in the germline V gene. V was trimmed by 1 base and J by 6 bases, leaving 10 bases between them. The CDR3 nucleotides are TGCGCCAGCAGCTTGTCGCTAGTGGCCGGGGAGCTGTTTTTT. Translation gives CASSLSLVAGELFF. The variable domain in full, with the rest retrieved from reference TRBV5-1 and TRBJ2-2, is KAGVTQTPRYLIKTRGQQVTLSCSPISGHRSVSWYQQTPGQGLQFLFEYFSETQRNKGNFPGRFSGRQFSNSRSEMNVSTLELGDSALYLCASSLSLVAGELFFGEGSRLTVL.

The genes are TRBV29-1 and TRBJ1-3; a weak D match, TRBD1 (6 bases). The V end lost 1 base, the J end lost 0 bases, and 16 bases lay between the germline ends. This CDR3 comprises 17 residues. Germline lookup yields CDR1 SQVTM and CDR2 ANQGSEA. The CDR3 loop reads CSVEGNRDTDSGNTIYF. The CDR3 coding sequence is TGCAGCGTTGAAGGAAACAGGGACACCGACTCTGGAAACACCATATATTTT.

The V and J genes are TRBV27 and TRBJ2-7; a possible D gene is TRBD1 (6 bases). Germline CDR1 MNHEY, CDR2 SMNVEV (reference sequence). There are 15 residues in the CDR3. Deletions cut 1 base from V and 5 bases from J, with 15 bases between. The DNA for the CDR3 is TGTGCCAGCAGTTTATTGGCAGGGGCTATGGACGAGCAGTACTTC. It codes for CASSLLAGAMDEQYF.

This chain connects TRBV6-5 to TRBJ1-5, with 10 bases that match TRBD1. CDR1 is MNHEY and CDR2 is SVGAGI in the germline V gene. V lost 5 bases to trimming and J lost 7 bases; unmatched junction nucleotides: 8. The CDR3 runs to 15 residues. The CDR3 spells CASSRLGQGGQPQHF. Here the CDR3 DNA reads TGTGCCAGCAGTCGGCTCGGACAGGGGGGGCAGCCCCAGCATTTT.

This chain links TRBV13 with TRBJ1-1; D call uncertain. The CDR3 totals 13 residues. The germline V gene encodes CDR1 PRHDT and CDR2 FYEKMQ (reference sequence). Trimming removed 1 base from V and 2 bases from J, with 5 bases in between. In DNA, the CDR3 is TGTGCCAGCAGCTTAGACAGAAACACTGAAGCTTTCTTT. Translation gives CASSLDRNTEAFF.

The DNA for the CDR3 is TGTGCCAGCAGCGTAGCCCTAGCGGGATTTTACGAGCAGTACTTC. Amino acid sequence: CASSVALAGFYEQYF. V is TRBV9 and J is TRBJ2-7, with 9 bases fitting TRBD2. Germline V gene sequence: CDR1 SGDLS, CDR2 YYNGEE. After removal of 0 bases from V and 4 bases from J, the junction contained 5 bases not matched to a gene. This CDR3 has 15 amino acids.

The rearrangement uses TRBV6-1 and TRBJ1-2, with D possibly matching TRBD1 (6 bases). The germline CDR1 and CDR2 sequences are MNHNS and SASEGT. The CDR3 runs 14 residues. Trimming took off 1 base at V and 4 bases at J, with 10 bases between the two ends. CDR3 amino acids: CASSEGAGAYGYTF. For the CDR3, the DNA is TGTGCCAGCAGTGAAGGCGCAGGGGCCTATGGCTACACCTTC.

The V gene is TRBV5-1, the J gene TRBJ2-5; 12 bases agree with TRBD2. The end of the DNA fits TRBJ2-7 better, so the J call may be wrong. The CDR3 spans 17 residues. Looked up from germline, CDR1 is SGHRS and CDR2 is YFSETQ. CDR3 in DNA: TGCGCCAGCAGCTTGGCCCTAGCGGGAGGGCCCGAGACCGAGCAGTACTTC. Its protein is CASSLALAGGPETEQYF.